Detailed here is one TCR beta chain. Its specificity is not known. Primers for the PCR totalled 60 Vbeta and 13 Jbeta. The method was immunoSEQ multiplex PCR; TCRdb's version includes in-frame clones alone and lacks a portion of them. Of some 150,000 clones in the sample, roughly 86% were seen once. The sample belongs to a study of cytomegalovirus exposure and HLA in healthy donors. Study information: Early release data held about 85 million unique TCRs from HLA-typed donors.

Trimming stripped 4 bases from V and 8 bases from J, with 22 bases between. CDR3 length: 16 amino acids. The germline V gene encodes CDR1 SGDLS and CDR2 YYNGEE. Study results and limitations: Several of the most significant clusters appeared linked to common viral pathogens, based on a later analysis.

The specimen was PBMCs. V usage is TRBV9 and J usage is TRBJ2-1; possible D gene TRBD2, 5 bases. This TCR derives from a man aged 18 to 29 in good health and CMV-seropositive. DNA for the CDR3: TGTGCCAGCAGCCCCGACGGCGGGTTGCGTTGGGATGAGCAGTTCTTC. Protein sequence: CASSPDGGLRWDEQFF.